This TCR beta chain was captured in a study of regulatory T cells in long-lasting Graves disease. Overall study: It was over 5 years of antithyroid drugs, with positive TSH receptor antibodies, that meant persistent Graves' disease.

With respect to this clonotype: Its antigen is not identified. This may arise from a read error, as a much more abundant clone is one base away.

HTBI primers from iRepertoire and Arm-PCR of CDR3 regions yielded the TCR beta libraries. In the original workflow: The identification of approximately 62 TRBV and roughly 15 TRBJ segments was made across samples. TCRdb fed the multiplex PCR reads into MiXCR, producing one record per CDR3 protein. For this entry, the V and J calls and clone size follow TCRdb and not the study's own pipeline. This sample carries around 450,000 distinct CDR3 sequences, approximately 21% of them seen once, and the ten largest clones take about 6.6%. Study observations and caveats: Whereas 966 public clonotypes were shared by new patients, persistent patients shared more, at roughly 2,500. Examination was confined to peripheral blood, excluding thyroid tissue.

The CDR3 length is 14 residues. The germline V and J ends were trimmed by 5 bases and 8 bases, with 19 bases remaining between them. CDR1 is MNHEY, CDR2 SMNVEV, per germline (reference sequence). Time point in this sample: persistent/refractory GD, antithyroid drugs over 5 years with positive TRAb. The TCR library was made from RNA extracted from PBMCs. The J gene is TRBJ2-7, the V gene TRBV27; the D gene is possibly TRBD2 (6 bases). The TCR was taken from a female donor with Graves disease. Specimen: peripheral blood mononuclear cells (PBMCs), collected when the disease was refractory, from a patient treated with antithyroid drugs. This CDR3 is CASSLGSREAKQYF. The CDR3 nucleotides are TGTGCCAGCAGTCTTGGAAGCAGGGAGGCTAAGCAGTACTTC.